The clone carrying this TCR beta chain was found a few times. Its antigen is unidentified. The sample originates from a study of T cells after yellow fever vaccination. Points from the study as a whole: Though weaker, the secondary response peaked faster, on day 5 versus 15. Overall, a small share of clonotypes was seen in both CD4 and CD8 compartments.

The length of the CDR3 is 17 residues. TCRdb re-derived calls from the 5' RACE reads in MiXCR, one entry per CDR3 protein. Seen here are about 580,000 distinct CDR3 sequences, 17% observed once, and the top ten hold 15% to 20%. The sequencing used PBMCs, collected less than 6 days after the first yellow fever vaccination. The TCR comes from a man aged 18 to 29 who received the YFV17D yellow fever vaccine. This rearrangement joins TRBV1 to TRBJ2-2. TRBV1 is assigned pseudogene status. In DNA, the CDR3 is TGCACCAGCAGCCAAGGTCTTGCGTCGGGAAGCACCGGGGAGCTGTTTTTT. Translated: CTSSQGLASGSTGELFF.